The present TCR beta chain was sequenced within a study of OX40 agonist ivuxolimab in advanced cancers. As for the study in general: Hepatocellular carcinoma, melanoma, renal cell or head and neck cancer occurred in dose-escalation patients. From about 23 to 85 years was the age range, with a mean of roughly 59 years, and approximately 84% were male.

With regard to this clone: The antigen is undetermined.

Profiled with immunoSEQ multiplex PCR; TCRdb holds only in-frame clones, not every one. The sample consists of about 62,000 clones, roughly 84% of them appearing once. Study results and limitations: The CD4+ and CD8+ T cells in the blood had expanded clonally by week 6 at 0.1 to 3.0 mg/kg.

There are 12 residues in the CDR3. CDR1 and CDR2 from the germline V gene are LNHDA and SQIVND (reference sequence). The V and J ends lost 5 bases and 3 bases respectively, with 7 bases between them. V and J are TRBV19 and TRBJ1-1; unclear D gene. This receptor was taken from an adult with an advanced solid tumor such as melanoma, head and neck, liver or kidney cancer. This specimen was CD4+ or CD8+ T cells sorted from blood, taken in a trial of the OX40 agonist ivuxolimab. The CDR3 sequence: CASSSSYTEAFF. The CDR3 nucleotides are TGTGCCAGTAGTTCCAGTTACACTGAAGCTTTCTTT.